Following are 31 T cell receptor beta chains from one sample sequenced in a study of T cell responses to AZD1222 COVID-19 vaccine. The table came from immunoSEQ multiplex PCR; TCRdb's copy has only in-frame clones and leaves some out. Of some 200,000 clones listed, roughly 91% are singletons. This specimen consisted of peripheral blood, obtained on day 0 of MenACWY control vaccination. The origin of the receptors is an adult in good health.

Comment on this clone: Germline is not matched at one junction end, which may reflect a read error. The V and J genes are TRBV27 and TRBJ1-2, with a weak D call TRBD1 (5 bases). This CDR3 spans 12 amino acids. Germline V gene data show CDR1 as MNHEY and CDR2 as SMNVEV (reference sequence). CDR3 coding DNA: TGTGCCAGCAGTTTCGAGGGGACGTTTCTCTCCTTC. Its translation: CASSFEGTFLSF.

V and J are TRBV2 and TRBJ1-2, with D unclear. Germline loops: CDR1 SNHLY, CDR2 FYNNEI. CDR3 size: 14 residues. Trimming left V 3 bases short and J 5 bases short, with 13 bases between. The CDR3 coding sequence is TGTGCCAGCAGTGAGGAAGCCAGTCTATATGGCTACACCTTC. It specifies CASSEEASLYGYTF. Using reference TRBV2 and TRBJ1-2 for the parts outside the CDR3, the full variable domain is EPEVTQTPSHQVTQMGQEVILRCVPISNHLYFYWYRQILGQKVEFLVSFYNNEISEKSEIFDDQFSVERPDGSNFTLKIRSTKLEDSAMYFCASSEEASLYGYTFGSGTRLTVV.

This rearrangement joins TRBV5-1 to TRBJ1-1; maybe TRBD1 (5 bases). CDR1 is SGHRS, CDR2 YFSETQ, per germline. Trimming left V 2 bases short and J 8 bases short, with 16 bases between. CDR3 length equals 14 residues. The CDR3 spells CASSFTGGRAEAFF. The CDR3 nucleotides are TGCGCCAGCAGCTTTACAGGAGGAAGAGCCGAAGCTTTCTTT.

The chain employs TRBV5-1 and TRBJ2-3; 10 nucleotides align to TRBD1. V was clipped by 4 bases and J by 3 bases; unmatched bases: 2. Germline V gives CDR1 SGHRS, CDR2 YFSETQ. The CDR3 totals 14 residues. The CDR3 loop reads CASSPGQGTDTQYF. The CDR3 DNA reads as TGCGCCAGCAGCCCGGGACAGGGGACAGATACGCAGTATTTT.

The genes are TRBV5-4 and TRBJ2-2; TRBD1 aligns across 12 bases. The V segment lost 3 bases and the J segment 5 bases; nucleotides outside the gene matches: 5. Germline V gene lookup returns CDR1 SGHNT and CDR2 YYREEE (reference sequence). CDR3 size: 16 residues. The CDR3 loop is CASSWGQGARTGELFF. The CDR3 region has the DNA TGTGCCAGCAGCTGGGGACAGGGGGCGCGGACCGGGGAGCTGTTTTTT.

V gene TRBV14 combines with J gene TRBJ1-4; D might be TRBD1 (6 bases). The CDR3 covers 13 residues. Germline CDR1 reads SGHDN; CDR2 reads FVKESK. Trimming left V 6 bases short and J 8 bases short, with 13 bases between. The CDR3 reads CASRQGVEEKLFF. CDR3 DNA: TGTGCCAGCAGACAGGGAGTAGAGGAAAAACTGTTTTTT.

This sequence joins TRBV6-5 and TRBJ1-3; no clear D. The germline V gene has CDR1 MNHEY and CDR2 SVGAGI. V was clipped by 2 bases and J by 8 bases, with 10 bases between them. The CDR3 runs 13 residues. CDR3 nucleotides: TGTGCCAGCAGTTACCTCCCGGGAGACACCATATATTTT. Amino acids: CASSYLPGDTIYF.

The chain is built from TRBV28 and TRBJ1-1, with no clear D. The CDR3 sequence is 13 residues long. CDR1 is MDHEN, CDR2 SYDVKM, per germline. V lost 9 bases and J 1 base, leaving 12 bases between the germline ends. In DNA, the CDR3 is TGTGCCAGTACAGACACCCAGAACACTGAAGCTTTCTTT. Amino acids: CASTDTQNTEAFF.

The V call is TRBV14, the J call TRBJ2-6; 8 positions agree with TRBD1. The CDR3 is 18 amino acids. CDR1 and CDR2 (germline): SGHDN, FVKESK. Unmatched junction bases numbered 8, after V lost 4 bases and J lost 0 bases. CDR3 in DNA: TGTGCCAGCAGCCCTAGTCCCGGGACAGGCTCTGGGGCCAACGTCCTGACTTTC. It is translated as CASSPSPGTGSGANVLTF.

This CDR3 reads CASSLVWGMNTEAFF. Written as DNA, the CDR3 is TGCGCCAGCAGCTTGGTTTGGGGAATGAACACTGAAGCTTTCTTT. V and J are TRBV5-1 and TRBJ1-1; no clear D gene. CDR1 is SGHRS and CDR2 is YFSETQ in the germline V gene. The V gene lost 0 bases and the J gene lost 0 bases, with 9 bases spanning the gap. The CDR3 contains 15 residues. Supplemented by reference TRBV5-1 and TRBJ1-1, the full variable domain reads KAGVTQTPRYLIKTRGQQVTLSCSPISGHRSVSWYQQTPGQGLQFLFEYFSETQRNKGNFPGRFSGRQFSNSRSEMNVSTLELGDSALYLCASSLVWGMNTEAFFGQGTRLTVV.

CDR3 bases: TGTGCCAGTACCACCCCAGGAGCCTACGAGCAGTACTTC. This encodes CASTTPGAYEQYF. This chain joins TRBV19 and TRBJ2-7; D gene uncertain. Germline V gene lookup returns CDR1 LNHDA and CDR2 SQIVND (reference sequence). The CDR3 consists of 13 residues. V lost 7 bases and J lost 2, with 12 bases in between.

This chain joins TRBV3-1 (or the pseudogene TRBV3-2) and TRBJ1-1; TRBD1 agrees at 10 bases. There are 13 residues in the CDR3. Germline-derived CDR1 and CDR2 are LGHDT and YNNKEL (reference sequence). Losses at the gene ends were 8 bases for V and 6 bases for J; bases not matched to a gene: 6. The CDR3 coding sequence is TGTGCCAGCGCGACAGGGGGCGACCCTGAAGCTTTCTTT. Translation: CASATGGDPEAFF.

V gene TRBV28 combines with J gene TRBJ1-3, with TRBD1 matching 7 bases. With V trimmed by 6 bases and J by 4 bases, 9 bases remained unmatched. The CDR3 contains 15 residues. Germline assignment: CDR1 MDHEN and CDR2 SYDVKM. The CDR3 is CASRSGGAEGNTIYF. The CDR3 DNA follows: TGTGCCAGCAGATCAGGGGGGGCGGAAGGAAACACCATATATTTT.

The chain joins TRBV11-1 to TRBJ2-7, with 9 nucleotides matching TRBD1. Germline values: CDR1 SGHAT, CDR2 FQDESV (reference sequence). The length of the CDR3 is 15 residues. Trimming took 5 bases from V and 4 from J; bases not matched to a gene: 9. The CDR3 loop reads CASSPPGTGSYEQYF. Written as DNA, the CDR3 is TGTGCCAGCAGCCCCCCCGGGACAGGGTCTTACGAGCAGTACTTC.

The genes are TRBV19 and TRBJ1-2, with TRBD1 identical over 8 bases. CDR1 is LNHDA and CDR2 is SQIVND in the germline V gene (reference sequence). With V trimmed by 3 bases and J by 6 bases, 0 bases remained unmatched. The CDR3 loop spans 12 amino acids. This chain's CDR3 is CASSMTGDGYTF. The CDR3 nucleotides are TGTGCCAGTAGTATGACAGGGGATGGCTACACCTTC.

The chain is built from TRBV27 and TRBJ1-5, with 9 bases aligning to TRBD1. Looked up from germline, CDR1 is MNHEY and CDR2 is SMNVEV (reference sequence). After removal of 5 bases from V and 7 bases from J, the junction contained 15 bases not matched to a gene. CDR3 length equals 17 residues. In nucleotides, the CDR3 is TGTGCCAGCAGTCTCCAATCCGGGACAGGGATTCGGCAGCCCCAGCATTTT. This gives the protein CASSLQSGTGIRQPQHF.

The V gene is TRBV2, the J gene TRBJ1-5; D is undetermined. The germline gives CDR1 SNHLY, CDR2 FYNNEI. The CDR3 consists of 15 residues. V dropped 6 bases and J dropped 0 bases, with 12 bases sitting between them. The CDR3 DNA sequence: TGTGCCAGCAGAGGAGAAAGGACTAGCAATCAGCCCCAGCATTTT. Translated, it gives CASRGERTSNQPQHF.

CDR3 region: CASSIMGGNQPQHF. CDR3 bases: TGTGCCAGTAGTATAATGGGGGGAAATCAGCCCCAGCATTTT. V and J are TRBV19 and TRBJ1-5; maybe TRBD1 (5 bases). Germline V lookup: CDR1 LNHDA, CDR2 SQIVND (reference sequence). The CDR3 is made up of 14 amino acids. The V and J ends lost 2 bases and 4 bases respectively, with 9 bases between them.

The chain links TRBV5-1 to TRBJ1-3; D is uncertain. This CDR3 comprises 14 residues. Trimming removed 4 bases from V and 7 bases from J, with 15 bases in between. CDR1 and CDR2 from the germline V gene are SGHRS and YFSETQ. The CDR3 nucleotides are TGCGCCAGCAGCCCGCGGGGAGCCGGGAACACCATATATTTT. Translated: CASSPRGAGNTIYF.

Written as DNA, the CDR3 is TGTGCCAGCAGTTACGAGACGGGTTCATCCGAGCAGTACTTC. This codes for CASSYETGSSEQYF. The rearrangement links TRBV6-2 or TRBV6-3 to TRBJ2-7; unclear D gene. Trimming stripped 2 bases from V and 6 bases from J, with 14 bases between. There are 14 residues in the CDR3. In germline, CDR1 is MNHEY, CDR2 SVGEGT.

This sequence joins TRBV5-6 and TRBJ1-5, with D possibly TRBD1 on 6 matching bases. V lost 2 bases and J 5 bases, leaving 14 bases between the germline ends. CDR1 and CDR2 from the germline V gene are SGHDT and YYEEEE. CDR3 length: 15 residues. CDR3 sequence (DNA): TGTGCCAGCAGCTTTAGGGGGGCTGGGTATCAGCCCCAGCATTTT. It translates to CASSFRGAGYQPQHF.

This chain uses TRBV7-8 with TRBJ1-2, with no clear D. This CDR3 spans 14 amino acids. Looked up from germline, CDR1 is SGHVS and CDR2 is FQNEAQ. The germline V and J ends were trimmed by 5 bases and 4 bases, with 14 bases remaining between them. The CDR3 protein is CASSPLNRAYGYTF. CDR3 nucleotide sequence: TGTGCCAGCAGCCCATTAAACAGAGCCTATGGCTACACCTTC.

This chain links TRBV6-2 or TRBV6-3 with TRBJ1-1, with D tentatively TRBD1 (5 bases). The CDR3 length is 16 residues. The germline CDR1 and CDR2 sequences are MNHEY and SVGEGT. Trimming removed 2 bases at V and 0 bases at J, with 13 bases between. The DNA for the CDR3 is TGTGCCAGCAGTTACCCTCTTACAGGTTTGAACACTGAAGCTTTCTTT. It yields the protein CASSYPLTGLNTEAFF.

J is TRBJ1-1 and V is TRBV19; D is perhaps TRBD1 (6 bases). Trimming took 2 bases from V and 1 from J, leaving 8 bases between them. The CDR3 covers 14 residues. CDR1 LNHDA and CDR2 SQIVND come from the germline V gene (reference sequence). The CDR3 bases are TGTGCCAGTAGTATAAGGGGACAGAACACTGAAGCTTTCTTT. Protein product: CASSIRGQNTEAFF.

The V and J genes are TRBV30 and TRBJ1-6, with D perhaps matching TRBD1 (6 bases). The CDR3 has 14 residues. The V and J ends lost 3 bases and 2 bases respectively, with 8 bases between them. Germline V gene data show CDR1 as GTSNPN and CDR2 as SVGIG (reference sequence). CDR3 bases: TGTGCCTGGAGGGACAGTGCCTATAATTCACCCCTCCACTTT. Its protein is CAWRDSAYNSPLHF. Together with reference TRBV30 and TRBJ1-6, the CDR3 gives the full variable domain: SQTIHQWPATLVQPVGSPLSLECTVEGTSNPNLYWYRQAAGRGLQLLFYSVGIGQISSEVPQNLSASRPQDRQFILSSKKLLLSDSGFYLCAWRDSAYNSPLHFGNGTRLTVT.

The chain is built from TRBV7-2 and TRBJ1-2, with TRBD1 identical over 8 bases. The CDR3 sequence is 13 residues long. V shed 5 bases and J 6 bases; nucleotides not matched to a gene: 5. CDR1 and CDR2 from the germline V gene are SGHTA and FQGNSA. CDR3 DNA: TGTGCCAGCAGCGGGCAGGGGGCAGATGGCTACACCTTC. Encoded protein: CASSGQGADGYTF. Drawing the rest from reference TRBV7-2 and TRBJ1-2, the complete variable domain is GAGVSQSPSNKVTEKGKDVELRCDPISGHTALYWYRQSLGQGLEFLIYFQGNSAPDKSGLPSDRFSAERTGGSVSTLTIQRTQQEDSAVYLCASSGQGADGYTFGSGTRLTVV.

The chain uses TRBV29-1 and TRBJ2-1; tentative D call: TRBD1 (6 bases). Germline CDR1 is SQVTM and CDR2 is ANQGSEA. The CDR3 runs to 14 residues. V was cut by 1 base and J by 7 bases, with 14 bases left in between. The CDR3 DNA reads as TGCAGCGTTGAAGGGATCGTGGGGGCTAATGAGCAGTTCTTC. Residues: CSVEGIVGANEQFF.

The chain uses TRBV18 and TRBJ1-2; 10 nucleotides agree with TRBD1. The CDR3 covers 13 residues. Germline values: CDR1 KGHSH, CDR2 LQKENI. J lost 8 bases, V lost 4 bases, and 4 bases had no gene match. CDR3 in DNA: TGTGCCAGCTCACAAGGGACAGGGGAAGGCTACACCTTC. Encoded protein: CASSQGTGEGYTF.

The CDR3 loop reads CASSFWDFREKLFF. The CDR3 DNA is TGTGCCAGCAGCTTTTGGGACTTCAGGGAAAAACTGTTTTTT. The V gene is TRBV5-4, the J gene TRBJ1-4; TRBD1 might be the D (5 bases). Looked up from germline, CDR1 is SGHNT and CDR2 is YYREEE (reference sequence). V lost 2 bases and J lost 8, with 13 bases in between. CDR3 length: 14 amino acids.

The chain joins TRBV2 to TRBJ2-1, with 9 bases lining up with TRBD2. J lost 0 bases, V lost 4 bases, and 1 base had no gene match. The CDR3 is 15 amino acids. CDR1 is SNHLY, CDR2 FYNNEI, per germline. The CDR3 nucleotides are TGTGCCAGCAGTGGCGGGGGGGCCTCCTACAATGAGCAGTTCTTC. It codes for CASSGGGASYNEQFF.

The chain has TRBV7-9 and TRBJ1-4; D is unresolved. The CDR3 length is 17 residues. The V end lost 5 bases, the J end lost 4 bases, and 20 bases lay between the germline ends. CDR1 SEHNR and CDR2 FQNEAQ come from the germline V gene (reference sequence). For the CDR3, the DNA is TGTGCCAGCAGCCTTGCTACGGGAGTAGCAAATAATGAAAAACTGTTTTTT. This gives the protein CASSLATGVANNEKLFF.